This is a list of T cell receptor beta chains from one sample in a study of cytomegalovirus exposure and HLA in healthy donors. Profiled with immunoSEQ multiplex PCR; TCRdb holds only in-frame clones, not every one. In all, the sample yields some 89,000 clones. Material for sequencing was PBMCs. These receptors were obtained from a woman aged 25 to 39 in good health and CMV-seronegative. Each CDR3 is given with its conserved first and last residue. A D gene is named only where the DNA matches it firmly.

CDR3nt: TGTGCCAGCAGCTTAGCGGGACTGTACGAGCAGTACTTC
CDR3aa: CASSLAGLYEQYF
j_gene: TRBJ2-7
d_gene: -
v_gene: TRBV7-8

CDR3nt: TGTGCCAGCGAGCTTCCTAGCGGAGAGTACAATGAGCAGTTCTTC
CDR3aa: CASELPSGEYNEQFF
j_gene: TRBJ2-1
d_gene: TRBD2
v_gene: TRBV28

CDR3nt: TGCGCCAGCAGCCAACCGGGAGGGCGGGCCAAAAACATTCAGTACTTC
CDR3aa: CASSQPGGRAKNIQYF
j_gene: TRBJ2-4
d_gene: TRBD2
v_gene: TRBV4-1

CDR3nt: TGTGCCAGCAGCCTTGGCCACAGGGGGAACACTGAAGCTTTCTTT
CDR3aa: CASSLGHRGNTEAFF
j_gene: TRBJ1-1
d_gene: TRBD1
v_gene: TRBV7-8

CDR3nt: TGTGCCAGCAGCTTAGGGGCGCAGGACACTGAAGCTTTCTTT
CDR3aa: CASSLGAQDTEAFF
j_gene: TRBJ1-1
d_gene: -
v_gene: TRBV7-9

CDR3nt: TGCGCCAGCAGCCCTAGGACAGGGGGCACCGCCAAAAACATTCAGTACTTC
CDR3aa: CASSPRTGGTAKNIQYF
j_gene: TRBJ2-4
d_gene: TRBD1
v_gene: TRBV5-1

CDR3nt: TGTGCCACCAGCACGACCCCTCAAGGGACTCCCCAGCATTTT
CDR3aa: CATSTTPQGTPQHF
j_gene: TRBJ1-5
d_gene: -
v_gene: TRBV15

CDR3nt: TGTGCCAGCAGCGTCACACCGACAGGGGCTGGAAACACCATATATTTT
CDR3aa: CASSVTPTGAGNTIYF
j_gene: TRBJ1-3
d_gene: TRBD1
v_gene: TRBV9

CDR3nt: TGCAGCGTTGGAAGAACGGGTTCTAGGCAGTACGAGCAGTACTTC
CDR3aa: CSVGRTGSRQYEQYF
j_gene: TRBJ2-7
d_gene: -
v_gene: TRBV29-1

CDR3nt: TGTGCCAGCACCGTACAGGGAAGAAATGAAAAACTGTTTTTT
CDR3aa: CASTVQGRNEKLFF
j_gene: TRBJ1-4
d_gene: -
v_gene: TRBV28

CDR3nt: TGTGCCAGCAGATCAGAAGGGTATGTCGGGACAGATAATCAGCCCCAGCATTTT
CDR3aa: CASRSEGYVGTDNQPQHF
j_gene: TRBJ1-5
d_gene: TRBD1
v_gene: TRBV7-8

CDR3nt: TGTGCCAGCAGCTTGCAGGGGGGCACAGATACGCAGTATTTT
CDR3aa: CASSLQGGTDTQYF
j_gene: TRBJ2-3
d_gene: TRBD1
v_gene: TRBV5-6

CDR3nt: TGTGCCAGCAGTTACTCGACAGGGAGGGGAAACACCATATATTTT
CDR3aa: CASSYSTGRGNTIYF
j_gene: TRBJ1-3
d_gene: TRBD1
v_gene: TRBV6-6

CDR3nt: TGTGCCAGCAGCCACTCCCAGGGGGTATTCGACGAGCAGTACTTC
CDR3aa: CASSHSQGVFDEQYF
j_gene: TRBJ2-7
d_gene: TRBD1
v_gene: TRBV6-1

CDR3nt: TGTGCCAGCAGCACTCAGCAGGGGGCAGACGGTGGCTACACCTTC
CDR3aa: CASSTQQGADGGYTF
j_gene: TRBJ1-2
d_gene: TRBD1
v_gene: TRBV9

CDR3nt: TGTGCCAGCATGTATTCGCGGGAGTGGTACGAGCAGTACTTC
CDR3aa: CASMYSREWYEQYF
j_gene: TRBJ2-7
d_gene: TRBD2
v_gene: TRBV6-1

CDR3nt: TGTGCCAGCAGTGCTCTCGGACTAGCAGGGAATGAGCAGTTCTTC
CDR3aa: CASSALGLAGNEQFF
j_gene: TRBJ2-1
d_gene: TRBD2
v_gene: TRBV2

CDR3nt: TGCGCCAGCAGGGAGGATTATGAAAAACTGTTTTTT
CDR3aa: CASREDYEKLFF
j_gene: TRBJ1-4
d_gene: -
v_gene: TRBV5-1

CDR3nt: TGTGCCAGCAGCTTGGAGGCAGAACCAACTGAGGAGAAGACCCAGTACTTC
CDR3aa: CASSLEAEPTEEKTQYF
j_gene: TRBJ2-5
d_gene: -
v_gene: TRBV5-6

CDR3nt: TGTGCCAGCAGCGTAGAACAGAGCTCCTACAATGAGCAGTTCTTC
CDR3aa: CASSVEQSSYNEQFF
j_gene: TRBJ2-1
d_gene: -
v_gene: TRBV9

CDR3nt: TGTGCCAGCAGCCGGGGAGGGGAGGAGACCCAGTACTTC
CDR3aa: CASSRGGEETQYF
j_gene: TRBJ2-5
d_gene: TRBD2
v_gene: TRBV7-2

CDR3nt: TGTGCCAGCAGCTTAGAAGCGGGAGTGAACAATGAGCAGTTCTTC
CDR3aa: CASSLEAGVNNEQFF
j_gene: TRBJ2-1
d_gene: TRBD2
v_gene: TRBV7-6

CDR3nt: TGTGCCACTTCCAGTCCCGGTCGGGACTATGGCTACACCTTC
CDR3aa: CATSSPGRDYGYTF
j_gene: TRBJ1-2
d_gene: -
v_gene: TRBV19

CDR3nt: TGTAGCGTTGATGGGGGGATGGGGAACATTCAGTACTTC
CDR3aa: CSVDGGMGNIQYF
j_gene: TRBJ2-4
d_gene: -
v_gene: TRBV29-1

CDR3nt: TGTGCCAGTAGTATAGATGGAGAGGAGGGGTACTACGAGCAGTACTTC
CDR3aa: CASSIDGEEGYYEQYF
j_gene: TRBJ2-7
d_gene: -
v_gene: TRBV19

CDR3nt: TGTGCCAGCAGCCAGGACAGGGTTCACAATGAGCAGTTCTTC
CDR3aa: CASSQDRVHNEQFF
j_gene: TRBJ2-1
d_gene: TRBD1
v_gene: TRBV4-2

CDR3nt: TGTGCCAGCAGCCCTCGACAGGGGTCTGAAGCTTTCTTT
CDR3aa: CASSPRQGSEAFF
j_gene: TRBJ1-1
d_gene: TRBD1
v_gene: TRBV7-9

CDR3nt: TGTGCCAGCAGTTATGGCGGGGGAAGTCAGCCCCAGCATTTT
CDR3aa: CASSYGGGSQPQHF
j_gene: TRBJ1-5
d_gene: -
v_gene: TRBV6-5

CDR3nt: TGCAGCGTTGAAGGTCCTGGCCCATACCCAGAGACCCAGTACTTC
CDR3aa: CSVEGPGPYPETQYF
j_gene: TRBJ2-5
d_gene: -
v_gene: TRBV29-1

CDR3nt: TGTGCCAGCAGGGCAGGCGCGCGGAACACTGAAGCTTTCTTT
CDR3aa: CASRAGARNTEAFF
j_gene: TRBJ1-1
d_gene: -
v_gene: TRBV2

CDR3nt: TGCGCCAGCAGCTTATTTGGACTAGCGAAGCATGAGCAGTTCTTC
CDR3aa: CASSLFGLAKHEQFF
j_gene: TRBJ2-1
d_gene: TRBD2
v_gene: TRBV5-1

CDR3nt: TGTGCCAGCAGCTGGGCCTCCCGGGACTATTTATATGAGCAGTACTTC
CDR3aa: CASSWASRDYLYEQYF
j_gene: TRBJ2-7
d_gene: TRBD2
v_gene: TRBV7-8

CDR3nt: TGTGCCAGCAGTTCACCTCTTGGCGGTGAGCAGTTCTTC
CDR3aa: CASSSPLGGEQFF
j_gene: TRBJ2-1
d_gene: -
v_gene: TRBV27

CDR3nt: TGCGCCAGCAGCTTACAGGGGCTTGGGGAAAAACTGTTTTTT
CDR3aa: CASSLQGLGEKLFF
j_gene: TRBJ1-4
d_gene: TRBD1
v_gene: TRBV5-1

CDR3nt: TGTGCCAGCAGTTTGACGGACAGCTACGAGCAGTACTTC
CDR3aa: CASSLTDSYEQYF
j_gene: TRBJ2-7
d_gene: -
v_gene: TRBV27

CDR3nt: TGTGCCAGCAGCTTGGGACAGGGGACCGGGGAGCTGTTTTTT
CDR3aa: CASSLGQGTGELFF
j_gene: TRBJ2-2
d_gene: TRBD1
v_gene: TRBV5-4

CDR3nt: TGTGCCAGCAGCTTAGCCAGCGGGGGATTCACAGATACGCAGTATTTT
CDR3aa: CASSLASGGFTDTQYF
j_gene: TRBJ2-3
d_gene: TRBD2
v_gene: TRBV13

CDR3nt: TGTGCCAGCAGCAGCGGAGCAAAAGACCAAGAGACCCAGTACTTC
CDR3aa: CASSSGAKDQETQYF
j_gene: TRBJ2-5
d_gene: -
v_gene: TRBV7-9

CDR3nt: TGTGCCAGCACAGGGGACTACGAGCAGTACTTC
CDR3aa: CASTGDYEQYF
j_gene: TRBJ2-7
d_gene: -
v_gene: TRBV28

CDR3nt: TGTGCCAGCAGCTCACGACTAGGGGTCTACGAGCAGTACTTC
CDR3aa: CASSSRLGVYEQYF
j_gene: TRBJ2-7
d_gene: -
v_gene: TRBV5-4

CDR3nt: TGCGCCAGCAGTGAGTGGCAGGGGACGAGGTACGATGAACAGTTCTTC
CDR3aa: CASSEWQGTRYDEQFF
j_gene: TRBJ2-1
d_gene: -
v_gene: TRBV10-1

CDR3nt: TGTGCCAGCAGCGGGACTAGCGGGCTAGCCAAAAACATTCAGTACTTC
CDR3aa: CASSGTSGLAKNIQYF
j_gene: TRBJ2-4
d_gene: TRBD2
v_gene: TRBV7-9

CDR3nt: TGTGCCTCGTACAGGGGGATGGGTGAAGCTTTCTTT
CDR3aa: CASYRGMGEAFF
j_gene: TRBJ1-1
d_gene: TRBD1
v_gene: TRBV19

CDR3nt: TGTGCCAGCAGGGAGGAGACAGGAGATGGGGCATTGTGGGGACTAGCGGGGTACGAGCAGTACTTC
CDR3aa: CASREETGDGALWGLAGYEQYF
j_gene: TRBJ2-7
d_gene: TRBD2
v_gene: TRBV28

CDR3nt: TGTGCCAGCTCACCAGAGACGCAGCGCGGCTACACCTTC
CDR3aa: CASSPETQRGYTF
j_gene: TRBJ1-2
d_gene: -
v_gene: TRBV18

CDR3nt: TGTGCCAGCACCTCCCGGACAGGAGCCTCCGAGCAGTACTTC
CDR3aa: CASTSRTGASEQYF
j_gene: TRBJ2-7
d_gene: TRBD1
v_gene: TRBV6-6

CDR3nt: TGTGCCAGCTCCTGGCCGGGACTAGAAGGGACCGGGGAGCTGTTTTTT
CDR3aa: CASSWPGLEGTGELFF
j_gene: TRBJ2-2
d_gene: TRBD2
v_gene: TRBV2

CDR3nt: TGTGCCAGCAGTGACGAATGGGGGGGGAGCTCCTACAATGAGCAGTTCTTC
CDR3aa: CASSDEWGGSSYNEQFF
j_gene: TRBJ2-1
d_gene: TRBD2
v_gene: TRBV2

CDR3nt: TGTGCCAGCAGTACGGGAGGCGGTCAGGAGACCCAGTACTTC
CDR3aa: CASSTGGGQETQYF
j_gene: TRBJ2-5
d_gene: TRBD2
v_gene: TRBV6-4

CDR3nt: TGTGCCAGCAGCTTCCTAGCGGCTAGCACAGATACGCAGTATTTT
CDR3aa: CASSFLAASTDTQYF
j_gene: TRBJ2-3
d_gene: TRBD2
v_gene: TRBV7-3

CDR3nt: TGTGCCAGCAGTCGGACAGTAAATCAGCCCCAGCATTTT
CDR3aa: CASSRTVNQPQHF
j_gene: TRBJ1-5
d_gene: -
v_gene: TRBV28

CDR3nt: TGCAGCGTTGGGTCTAGATCAGATACGCAGTATTTT
CDR3aa: CSVGSRSDTQYF
j_gene: TRBJ2-3
d_gene: -
v_gene: TRBV29-1

CDR3nt: TGCGCCAGCAGCCGGGGACAGGGGGACTACGAGCAGTACTTC
CDR3aa: CASSRGQGDYEQYF
j_gene: TRBJ2-7
d_gene: TRBD1
v_gene: TRBV4-1

CDR3nt: TGTGCCAGCAGTTACGGGGCCAATTCACCCCTCCACTTT
CDR3aa: CASSYGANSPLHF
j_gene: TRBJ1-6
d_gene: -
v_gene: TRBV6-5

CDR3nt: TGTGCCAGCAGCTTAGGACTACGGAGCACAGATACGCAGTATTTT
CDR3aa: CASSLGLRSTDTQYF
j_gene: TRBJ2-3
d_gene: -
v_gene: TRBV7-9

CDR3nt: TGTGCCAGCAGGTCTTACAGGGGTGGTGAGACCCAGTACTTC
CDR3aa: CASRSYRGGETQYF
j_gene: TRBJ2-5
d_gene: TRBD1
v_gene: TRBV28

CDR3nt: TGTGCCATCAGCCTGCAGGGGGATCCGATCACTGAAGCTTTCTTT
CDR3aa: CAISLQGDPITEAFF
j_gene: TRBJ1-1
d_gene: TRBD1
v_gene: TRBV10-3